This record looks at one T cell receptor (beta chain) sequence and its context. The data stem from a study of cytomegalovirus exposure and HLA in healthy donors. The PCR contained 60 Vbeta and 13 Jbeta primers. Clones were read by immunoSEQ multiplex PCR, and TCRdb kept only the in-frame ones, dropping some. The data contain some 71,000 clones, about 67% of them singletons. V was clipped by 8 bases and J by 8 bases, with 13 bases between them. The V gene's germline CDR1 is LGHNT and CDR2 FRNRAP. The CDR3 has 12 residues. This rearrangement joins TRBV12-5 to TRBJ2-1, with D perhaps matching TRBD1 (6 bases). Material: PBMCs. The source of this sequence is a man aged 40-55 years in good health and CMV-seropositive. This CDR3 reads CASSTGGDEQFF. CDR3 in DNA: TGTGCTAGTTCGACAGGTGGGGATGAGCAGTTCTTC.